Below, 6 T cell receptor beta chains from the same sample are listed, as sequenced in a study of T-cell memory formation after mild COVID-19. TCRdb passed the 5' RACE reads through MiXCR, listing each CDR3 protein once. The sample includes fewer than 350,000 distinct CDR3 sequences, around 8% of them seen just once. What was sequenced was PBMCs or a T cell subset sorted from them (not recorded which). These receptors all stem from a man aged 18 to 35 who had mild COVID-19 (a few samples of this study predate the infection). Cell type and time point are not known.

This clonotype was picked up many times. The gene calls are TRBV12-3 or TRBV12-4 and TRBJ1-1; 12 bases match TRBD1. V trimming: 5 bases; J trimming: 7 bases; junction bases outside the gene matches: 8. The CDR3 is 15 amino acids. CDR3 sequence: CASSDAGTGGREAFF. The DNA of the CDR3 is TGTGCCAGCAGTGATGCCGGGACAGGGGGCCGTGAAGCTTTCTTT.

The chain has TRBV20-1 and TRBJ2-1; D perhaps matches TRBD1 (6 bases). Deletions cut 6 bases from V and 0 bases from J, with 18 bases between. The CDR3 length is 16 residues. Germline CDR1 reads DFQATT; CDR2 reads SNEGSKA (reference sequence). The CDR3, as DNA: TGCAGTGCAACGAGGTGGGACACGAGCTCCTACAATGAGCAGTTCTTC. This translates into CSATRWDTSSYNEQFF.

Ten or more counts support this clonotype. This sequence joins TRBV20-1 and TRBJ2-5, with D possibly being TRBD2 (5 bases). In germline, CDR1 is DFQATT, CDR2 SNEGSKA (reference sequence). The CDR3 consists of 14 residues. V lost 3 bases and J lost 5, with 16 bases in between. The CDR3 spells CSASTGLVWETQYF. The CDR3 nucleotides read TGCAGTGCTAGTACGGGGTTGGTGTGGGAGACCCAGTACTTC.

This clonotype has a handful of counts. The CDR3, as DNA: TGTGCCAGTAGTATAAGGGGGACAATTAATCAGCCCCAGCATTTT. This gives the protein CASSIRGTINQPQHF. The chain employs TRBV19 and TRBJ1-5; perhaps TRBD1 as D (6 bases). Trimming removed 2 bases at V and 4 bases at J, with 12 bases between. The CDR3 is 15 amino acids. The V gene's germline CDR1 is LNHDA and CDR2 SQIVND (reference sequence).

V gene TRBV7-9 combines with J gene TRBJ2-7; D assignment may be TRBD1 or TRBD2 (6 bases each). Germline CDR1 is SEHNR and CDR2 is FQNEAQ (reference sequence). The CDR3 is made up of 14 amino acids. Trimming stripped 4 bases from V and 7 bases from J, with 17 bases between. The CDR3 DNA follows: TGTGCCAGCAGCTGGGGGGCTGGTGTGGTGGAGCAGTACTTC. Protein product: CASSWGAGVVEQYF.

The chain employs TRBV6-6 and TRBJ2-5; possibly TRBD1 for D (6 bases). Trimming removed 2 bases at V and 4 bases at J, with 11 bases between. Per germline, CDR1 MNHNY and CDR2 SVGAGI (reference sequence). The CDR3 is made up of 14 amino acids. In nucleotides, the CDR3 is TGTGCCAGCAGTTACGGGGACATGGGAGAGACCCAGTACTTC. Its protein product is CASSYGDMGETQYF.